A single sample is the source of the 9 T cell receptor beta chains below, sequenced in a study of cytomegalovirus exposure and HLA in healthy donors. PCR was performed using 60 Vbeta and 13 Jbeta primers. Assay used: immunoSEQ multiplex PCR; TCRdb lists only in-frame clones, some missing. This sample has roughly 110,000 clones, with 71% found just once. Sample: PBMCs. All receptors derive from a female donor in good health and CMV-seronegative.

V is TRBV5-5 and J is TRBJ1-1; 7 positions agree with TRBD1. This CDR3 contains 15 residues. The V segment lost 10 bases and the J segment 1 base; nucleotides outside the gene matches: 13. Germline V CDR1 and CDR2: SGHKS, YYEKEE (reference sequence). CDR3 in amino acids: CASRTGIKPNTEAFF. CDR3 sequence (DNA): TGTGCCTCTCGGACAGGCATCAAACCGAACACTGAAGCTTTCTTT.

The CDR3 loop reads CASSSPTGTTGYEQYF. As DNA, the CDR3 is TGTGCCAGCAGTTCCCCGACAGGAACTACAGGGTACGAGCAGTACTTC. The rearrangement joins TRBV28 to TRBJ2-7, with D tentatively TRBD1 (6 bases). Germline V CDR1 and CDR2: MDHEN, SYDVKM. CDR3 size: 16 residues. V dropped 4 bases and J dropped 4 bases, with 20 bases sitting between them.

J is TRBJ1-4 and V is TRBV30; the D gene is possibly TRBD1 (6 bases). V lost 8 bases and J 4 bases, leaving 20 bases between the germline ends. The germline V gene has CDR1 GTSNPN and CDR2 SVGIG (reference sequence). The CDR3 spans 15 residues. CDR3: CATDAPTGLNEKLFF. The CDR3 coding sequence is TGTGCCACTGACGCTCCGACAGGACTTAATGAAAAACTGTTTTTT. The full variable domain, completed using reference TRBV30 and TRBJ1-4, is SQTIHQWPATLVQPVGSPLSLECTVEGTSNPNLYWYRQAAGRGLQLLFYSVGIGQISSEVPQNLSASRPQDRQFILSSKKLLLSDSGFYLCATDAPTGLNEKLFFGSGTQLSVL.

This clone was seen a few times. The CDR3 DNA is TGTGCCAGCAGTTTATTCGGAGGAGCTGGGGCCAACGTCCTGACTTTC. It encodes CASSLFGGAGANVLTF. The J gene is TRBJ2-6, the V gene TRBV27; D is perhaps TRBD2 (5 bases). The CDR3 covers 16 residues. Trimming left V 1 base short and J 2 bases short, with 9 bases between. Per germline, CDR1 MNHEY and CDR2 SMNVEV (reference sequence).

The V call is TRBV28, the J call TRBJ2-5, with 7 bases matching TRBD2. The V gene's germline CDR1 is MDHEN and CDR2 SYDVKM. The CDR3 loop spans 18 amino acids. The junction had 12 bases not matched to a gene; V was cut back by 1 base and J by 1 base. CDR3 sequence reads: CASSLYGAEWGGQETQYF. The CDR3 DNA reads TGTGCCAGCAGTTTATACGGCGCAGAGTGGGGGGGCCAAGAGACCCAGTACTTC.

This chain connects TRBV7-2 to TRBJ1-1; a weak D match, TRBD1 (5 bases). This CDR3 contains 13 residues. V gave up 5 bases and J gave up 2 bases, with 9 bases separating them. The V gene's germline CDR1 is SGHTA and CDR2 FQGNSA. CDR3 sequence (DNA): TGTGCCAGCAGCGCGGGACCCAACACTGAAGCTTTCTTT. Its protein is CASSAGPNTEAFF.

The V call is TRBV19, the J call TRBJ2-1; 9 bases match TRBD1. V was clipped by 6 bases and J by 9 bases; unmatched bases: 9. CDR3 length equals 14 residues. Germline loops: CDR1 LNHDA, CDR2 SQIVND (reference sequence). DNA for the CDR3: TGTGCCAGTAGGGGGACAGGGTCCCAGTCTGAGCAGTTCTTC. Translating it yields CASRGTGSQSEQFF. The entire variable domain, with the rest obtained from reference TRBV19 and TRBJ2-1, is as follows: DGGITQSPKYLFRKEGQNVTLSCEQNLNHDAMYWYRQDPGQGLRLIYYSQIVNDFQKGDIAEGYSVSREKKESFPLTVTSAQKNPTAFYLCASRGTGSQSEQFFGPGTRLTVL.

The chain links TRBV11-2 to TRBJ2-1; unclear D gene. Deletions cut 0 bases from V and 12 bases from J, with 9 bases between. From germline, CDR1 is SGHAT and CDR2 FQNNGV. The length of the CDR3 is 12 residues. For the CDR3, the DNA is TGTGCCAGCAGCTTAGAAGTGACAAGGCAGTTCTTC. It codes for CASSLEVTRQFF.

The chain is built from TRBV6-1 and TRBJ2-5; D possibly corresponds to TRBD1 (5 bases). The CDR3 runs to 13 residues. V lost 5 bases and J lost 1, with 8 bases in between. The germline gives CDR1 MNHNS, CDR2 SASEGT. CDR3 coding DNA: TGTGCCAGCAGTTGGACACGCCAAGAGACCCAGTACTTC. Encoded protein: CASSWTRQETQYF.